This paragraph reports one TCR beta chain. The specificity of this receptor is unknown. No clone much larger than this one lies a single base away; base qualities are absent. This sample was included in a study of T cells in Graves' hyperthyroidism and ophthalmopathy (dated by TCRdb to about 2019). For the wider study: Peripheral blood samples were taken at initial diagnosis, before any treatment was given. The approximately 90 discovery patients were randomly split 7:3 into training and test sets. Prospective prediction of ophthalmopathy was tested in an independent validation cohort of some 20 hyperthyroidism patients and 15 to 17 patients who later progressed to ophthalmopathy. Thyroid tissue and blood T-cell repertoires from about six Graves' hyperthyroidism patients were also compared in the study. According to the paper, TCR Vbeta CDR3 sequencing was carried out on over 130 peripheral blood samples, which came from 40 to 45 ophthalmopathy, fewer than 80 hyperthyroidism and some 17 progressor patients. TCR V-J signatures able to tell the groups apart were searched for in a discovery cohort of about a hundred patients, of whom over 40 had Graves' ophthalmopathy and 57 had stable Graves' hyperthyroidism. Following sampling, methimazole starting at 30 mg daily was given to hyperthyroidism patients, and high-dose intravenous methylprednisolone was given to ophthalmopathy patients.

Including the terminal cysteine and phenylalanine, the CDR3 comprises 15 residues. Here the CDR3 DNA is all that survives: 45 bases in frame from base 1. CDR1 and CDR2, per the germline V gene, are MGHRA and YSYEKL. V is reduced by 6 bases and J by 0 bases, leaving a spacing of 11 bases between them. What the authors observed across the whole study: Sample size was not statistically predetermined, and blinding of investigators to group allocation was not performed. In validation, the model predicted progression to ophthalmopathy a median of around six months before onset, with over 60% sensitivity and 72.22% specificity. In cross-validation, a model built on a 13 V-J signature told ophthalmopathy apart from stable hyperthyroidism with approximately 90% sensitivity and around 81% specificity, and in testing the same model reached 80%/75%. Most expanded thyroid clonotypes (frequency above 0.001) were also found in blood, which suggests that blood repertoires may mirror thyroid immune responses.

The TCR beta CDR3 regions were amplified from the RNA transcripts. The TCR CDR3 was subjected to a first round of RT-PCR using the HTBI primer set and the Qiagen OneStep RT-PCR kit. The libraries were constructed in a second round of multiplex PCR and then size-selected and purified. Sequencing of the libraries was done on an Illumina HiSeq2000 using paired-end 100 bp reads. The original pipeline was this. SOAPnuke was used to process the raw data, with reads discarded if the reads contained adapters or uncalled bases, had a mean Phred below 15, or lacked an exact constant-primer or identifier match. High-quality paired reads were merged with COPE v1.2.5, and unique nucleotide sequences were defined as clonotypes. Clonotypes were aligned to IMGT TRBV, TRBD and TRBJ reference segments using MiTCR v1.1. Only V-J combinations with frequency above 0.0001, covering about 99% of repertoires, were analysed. A TCS score was defined as the ratio between F50 (clonal expansion) and ExV (chaos), using BLOSUM62-based TCRdist between CDR3 peptides within each V-J. Welch's t-statistics and random forest reduced fewer than 600 V-J features to around 14, which were used in a naive Bayes classifier (R e1071). Through fastp at Q25 and MiXCR, TCRdb rebuilt clones from the public reads, retaining in-frame beta chains. Rows are combined by CDR3 protein, so each entry shows the most common genes and DNA. TCRdb, not the original authors, processed these V and J calls. This sample lists approximately 400,000 distinct CDR3 sequences; over 15% were detected once. The ten largest make up 3% to 4% of the sample.

Graves' hyperthyroidism was defined as stable when no progression to ophthalmopathy occurred over 18 months of follow-up. Hyperthyroidism patients were newly diagnosed, had a disease duration of under 2 months, and were aged 18 to 65 years. Exclusion was applied to patients with uncontrolled infections, other autoimmune diseases, pregnancy or lactation. Diagnoses were established on the basis of clinical symptoms, serum thyroxine and TRAb, thyroid ultrasound, and orbital computed tomography. PBMCs were separated from roughly 10 ml of fresh peripheral blood using Ficoll-Paque density gradient centrifugation. Total RNA was extracted using Trizol reagent, and RNA quality was assessed on an Agilent 2100 Bioanalyzer.

Sequencing was performed on blood. The receptor comes from a woman under 30 with Graves' hyperthyroidism. The V gene is TRBV4-1 and the J gene is TRBJ2-2; TRBD2 might be the D gene, on 7 matching bases. The CDR3 has the sequence CASSRGGPNTGELFF. The sequenced DNA: TGCGCCAGCAGTAGGGGGGGACCGAACACCGGGGAGCTGTTTTTT.